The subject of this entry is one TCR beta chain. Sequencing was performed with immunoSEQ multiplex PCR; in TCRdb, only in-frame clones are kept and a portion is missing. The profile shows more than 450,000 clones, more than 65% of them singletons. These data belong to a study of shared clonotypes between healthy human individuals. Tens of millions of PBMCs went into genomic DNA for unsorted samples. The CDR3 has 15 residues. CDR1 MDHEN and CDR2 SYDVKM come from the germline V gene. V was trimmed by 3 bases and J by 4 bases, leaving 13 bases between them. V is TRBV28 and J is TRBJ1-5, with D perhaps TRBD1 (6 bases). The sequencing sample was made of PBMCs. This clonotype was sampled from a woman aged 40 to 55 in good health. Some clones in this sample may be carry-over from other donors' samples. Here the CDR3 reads CASSFMRGANQPQHF. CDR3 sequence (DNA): TGTGCCAGCAGTTTCATGCGGGGGGCAAATCAGCCCCAGCATTTT.